The T cell receptor beta chain under discussion was sequenced for a study of cytomegalovirus exposure and HLA in healthy donors. Findings of the study overall: Beyond CMV serostatus, there was no information to go on about immune exposure.

Comments on this clone: The antigen is not known.

The donors comprised healthy bone marrow donors. PCR involved 60 Vbeta and 13 Jbeta primers. Assay used: immunoSEQ multiplex PCR; TCRdb lists only in-frame clones, some missing. Found here are 150,000 to 200,000 clones, roughly 80% of them singletons; the top ten hold approximately 10%. Germline CDR1 and CDR2: MNHEY and SVGAGI. CDR3 length: 14 residues. With 0 bases removed from V and 5 bases from J, the gap between germline ends came to 11 bases. This chain connects TRBV6-5 to TRBJ2-7, with TRBD1 as a possible D gene (5 bases). The receptor's source is a man aged 18 to 29 in good health and CMV-seropositive. The specimen was PBMCs. The CDR3, as DNA: TGTGCCAGCAGTTACTCGAAGACAGCCCACGAGCAGTACTTC. Its translation is CASSYSKTAHEQYF.